The TCR beta chain described here comes from a study of blood T cells in healthy people across ages. This CDR3 contains 14 residues. CDR1 and CDR2 from the germline V gene are SGHAT and FQNNGV. Trimming cost V 0 bases and J 4 bases, with 9 bases left between them. Sample-barcoded 5' priming and a J-beta primer mix drove a second PCR of 7 to 11 cycles. TCRdb fed the 5' RACE reads into MiXCR, producing one record per CDR3 protein. Of 850,000 to 950,000 distinct CDR3 sequences listed, 29% are singletons. The sample consisted of blood. The rearrangement joins TRBV11-2 to TRBJ1-1; maybe TRBD1 (5 bases). The source of this sequence is a woman of 80 years or more in good health. The CDR3 DNA is TGTGCCAGCAGCTTAGATGTCGGGGGCACTGAAGCTTTCTTT. Its translation is CASSLDVGGTEAFF.